These 5 T cell receptor beta chains came from one sample sequenced in a study of blood T cell repertoires in COVID-19. The data were produced by immunoSEQ multiplex PCR, yet TCRdb's version contains in-frame clones alone and is incomplete. The table lists about 110,000 clones, nearly 85% of them singletons. Sample: peripheral blood. The receptors here all came from a woman between 45 and 60 years old with acute or convalescent COVID-19.

V gene TRBV15 combines with J gene TRBJ1-2; the D gene is possibly TRBD1 (5 bases). CDR1 is LNHNV and CDR2 is YYDKDF in the germline V gene (reference sequence). Trimming stripped 4 bases from V and 5 bases from J, with 14 bases between. This CDR3 spans 14 amino acids. CDR3 sequence reads: CATSNPGLRYGYTF. The CDR3 DNA reads TGTGCCACCAGCAACCCGGGACTTCGTTATGGCTACACCTTC.

The chain has TRBV6-1 and TRBJ1-1; D remains ambiguous. Germline V gene lookup returns CDR1 MNHNS and CDR2 SASEGT. V was trimmed by 1 base and J by 6 bases, leaving 15 bases between them. The CDR3 extends over 15 amino acids. CDR3 nucleotides: TGTGCCAGCAGTGAAGTTCTGGGAGTAAGGGCTGAAGCTTTCTTT. It is translated as CASSEVLGVRAEAFF.

This chain connects TRBV10-1 to TRBJ1-1; D possibly corresponds to TRBD1 (6 bases). Germline CDR1 WNHNN, CDR2 SYGVQD (reference sequence). Trimming took 3 bases from V and 2 from J, leaving 13 bases between them. This CDR3 has 15 amino acids. CDR3 sequence: CASSDSRGRNTEAFF. CDR3 DNA: TGCGCCAGCAGTGATTCCAGGGGTAGAAACACTGAAGCTTTCTTT.

The chain is built from TRBV6-5 and TRBJ1-5; D ambiguous. This CDR3 contains 14 residues. The germline CDR1 and CDR2 sequences are MNHEY and SVGAGI. Between the trimmed V and J ends, which lost 7 bases and 0 bases, there was a span of 10 bases. The CDR3 bases are TGTGCCAGCAAGAGGGATTCTAGCAATCAGCCCCAGCATTTT. Protein product: CASKRDSSNQPQHF.

This chain joins TRBV4-1 and TRBJ1-2, with D unclear. The CDR3 is 15 residues long. The ends were cut back, 0 bases at V and 0 bases at J, with 8 bases in the middle. Germline CDR1 is MGHRA and CDR2 is YSYEKL. CDR3 in amino acids: CASSQDHTPNYGYTF. CDR3 in DNA: TGCGCCAGCAGCCAAGATCACACCCCTAACTATGGCTACACCTTC.